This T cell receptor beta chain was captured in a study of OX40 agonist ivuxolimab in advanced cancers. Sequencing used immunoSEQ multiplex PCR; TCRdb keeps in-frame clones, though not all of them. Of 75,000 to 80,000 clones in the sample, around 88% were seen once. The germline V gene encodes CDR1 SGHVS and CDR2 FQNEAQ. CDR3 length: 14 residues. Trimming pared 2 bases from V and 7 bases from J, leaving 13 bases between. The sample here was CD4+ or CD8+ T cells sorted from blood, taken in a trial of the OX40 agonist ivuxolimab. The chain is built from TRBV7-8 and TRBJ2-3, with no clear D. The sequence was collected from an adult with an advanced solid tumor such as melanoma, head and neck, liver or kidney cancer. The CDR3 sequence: CASSLSSTRNTQYF. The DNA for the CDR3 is TGTGCCAGCAGCTTAAGTTCAACCCGCAATACGCAGTATTTT.